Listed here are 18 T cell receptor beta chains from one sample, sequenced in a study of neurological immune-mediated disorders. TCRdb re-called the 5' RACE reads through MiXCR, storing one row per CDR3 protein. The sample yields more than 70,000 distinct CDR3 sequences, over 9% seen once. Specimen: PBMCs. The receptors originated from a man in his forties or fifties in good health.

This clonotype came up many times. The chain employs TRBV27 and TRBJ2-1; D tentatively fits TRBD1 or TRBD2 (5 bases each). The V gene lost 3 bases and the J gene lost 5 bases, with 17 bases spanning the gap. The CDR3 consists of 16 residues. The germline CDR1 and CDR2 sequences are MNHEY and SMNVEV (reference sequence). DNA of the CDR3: TGTGCCAGCAGTTTTCTTCCCTTGGGGGTCAACAATGAGCAGTTCTTC. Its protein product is CASSFLPLGVNNEQFF.

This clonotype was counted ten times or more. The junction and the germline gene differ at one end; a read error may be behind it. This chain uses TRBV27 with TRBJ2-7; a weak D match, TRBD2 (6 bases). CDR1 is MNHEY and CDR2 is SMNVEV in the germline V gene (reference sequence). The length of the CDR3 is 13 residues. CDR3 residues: CASSLRSGYGQYF. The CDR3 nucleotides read TGTGCCAGCAGTTTAAGGAGCGGGTACGGGCAGTACTTC.

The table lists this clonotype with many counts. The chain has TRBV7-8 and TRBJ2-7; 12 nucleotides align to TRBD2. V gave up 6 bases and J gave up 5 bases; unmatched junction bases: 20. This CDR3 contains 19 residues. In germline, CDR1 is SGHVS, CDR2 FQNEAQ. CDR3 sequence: CASRPGPRLAGDPRNEQYF. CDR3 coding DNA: TGTGCCAGCAGGCCTGGGCCCCGACTAGCGGGAGATCCCAGGAACGAGCAGTACTTC. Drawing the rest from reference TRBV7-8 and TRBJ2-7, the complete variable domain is GAGVSQSPRYKVAKRGQDVALRCDPISGHVSLFWYQQALGQGPEFLTYFQNEAQLDKSGLPSDRFFAERPEGSVSTLKIQRTQQEDSAVYLCASRPGPRLAGDPRNEQYFGPGTRLTVT.

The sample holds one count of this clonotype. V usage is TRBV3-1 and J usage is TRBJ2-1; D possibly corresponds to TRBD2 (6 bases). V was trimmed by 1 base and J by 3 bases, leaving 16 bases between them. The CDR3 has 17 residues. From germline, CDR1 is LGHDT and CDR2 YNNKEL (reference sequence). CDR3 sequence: CASSQGISGPFYNEQFF. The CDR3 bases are TGTGCCAGCAGCCAAGGAATCAGCGGGCCTTTCTACAATGAGCAGTTCTTC.

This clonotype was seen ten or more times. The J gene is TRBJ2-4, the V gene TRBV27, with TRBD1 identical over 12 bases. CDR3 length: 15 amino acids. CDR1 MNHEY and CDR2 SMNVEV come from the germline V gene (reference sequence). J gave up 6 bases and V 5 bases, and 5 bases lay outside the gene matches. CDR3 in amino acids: CASSGTGGVGNIQYF. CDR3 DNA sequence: TGTGCCAGCAGTGGGACAGGGGGCGTTGGAAACATTCAGTACTTC.

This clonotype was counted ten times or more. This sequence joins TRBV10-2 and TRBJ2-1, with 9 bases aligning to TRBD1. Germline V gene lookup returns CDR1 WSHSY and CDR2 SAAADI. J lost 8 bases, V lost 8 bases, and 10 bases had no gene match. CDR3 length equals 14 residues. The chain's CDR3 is CASAGTGSGDEQFF. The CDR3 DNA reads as TGCGCCAGCGCCGGGACAGGGTCGGGCGATGAGCAGTTCTTC.

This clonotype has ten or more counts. The CDR3 DNA follows: TGTGCCAGCAGTACGAACAATGAGCAGTTCTTC. It encodes CASSTNNEQFF. The chain employs TRBV2 and TRBJ2-1; D is unclear. CDR3 length: 11 amino acids. Germline CDR1 is SNHLY and CDR2 is FYNNEI. V lost 5 bases and J 5 bases, leaving 4 bases between the germline ends.

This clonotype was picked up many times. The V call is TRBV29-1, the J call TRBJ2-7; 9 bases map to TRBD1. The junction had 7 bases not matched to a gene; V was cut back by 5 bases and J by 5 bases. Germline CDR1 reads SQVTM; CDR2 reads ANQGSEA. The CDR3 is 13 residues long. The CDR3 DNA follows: TGCAGCGTTCCCGGACAGGGGAGTAACGAGCAGTACTTC. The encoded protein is CSVPGQGSNEQYF.

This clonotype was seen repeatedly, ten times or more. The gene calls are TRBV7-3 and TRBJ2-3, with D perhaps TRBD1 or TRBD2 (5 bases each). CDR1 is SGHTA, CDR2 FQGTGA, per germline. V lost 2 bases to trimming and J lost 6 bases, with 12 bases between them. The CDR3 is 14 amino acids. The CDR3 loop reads CASSLGLGVDTQYF. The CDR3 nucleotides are TGTGCCAGCAGCTTAGGACTGGGGGTGGATACGCAGTATTTT.

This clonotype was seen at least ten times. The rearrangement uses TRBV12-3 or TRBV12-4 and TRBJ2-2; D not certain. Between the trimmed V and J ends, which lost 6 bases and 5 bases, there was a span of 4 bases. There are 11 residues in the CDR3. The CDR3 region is CASRSTGELFF. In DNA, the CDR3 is TGTGCCAGCAGGTCTACCGGGGAGCTGTTTTTT.

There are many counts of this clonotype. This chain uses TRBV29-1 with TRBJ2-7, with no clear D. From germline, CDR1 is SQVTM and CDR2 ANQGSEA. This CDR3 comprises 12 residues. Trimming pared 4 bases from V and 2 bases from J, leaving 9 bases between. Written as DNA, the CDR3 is TGCAGCGTTGGCAGGATCCCCTACGAGCAGTACTTC. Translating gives CSVGRIPYEQYF.

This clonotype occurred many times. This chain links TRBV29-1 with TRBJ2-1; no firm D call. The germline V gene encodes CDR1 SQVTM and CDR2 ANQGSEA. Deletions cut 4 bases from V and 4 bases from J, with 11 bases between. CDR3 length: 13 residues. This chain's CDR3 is CSVGITTYNEQFF. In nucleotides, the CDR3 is TGCAGCGTTGGAATTACTACTTACAATGAGCAGTTCTTC.

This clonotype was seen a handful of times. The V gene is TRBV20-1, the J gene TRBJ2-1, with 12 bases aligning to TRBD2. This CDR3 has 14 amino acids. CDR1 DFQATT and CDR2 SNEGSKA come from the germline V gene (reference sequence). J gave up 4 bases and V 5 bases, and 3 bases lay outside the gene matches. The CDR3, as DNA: TGCAGTGCTTGGACTAGCGGGACTTACAATGAGCAGTTCTTC. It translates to CSAWTSGTYNEQFF.

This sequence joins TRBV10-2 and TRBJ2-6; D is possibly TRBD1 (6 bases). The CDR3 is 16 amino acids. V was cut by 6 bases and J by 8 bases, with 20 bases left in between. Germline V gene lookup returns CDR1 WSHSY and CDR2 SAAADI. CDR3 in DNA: TGCGCCAGCAGGCGACAGGTGTCGGCCGGGACCAACGTCCTGACTTTC. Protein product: CASRRQVSAGTNVLTF.

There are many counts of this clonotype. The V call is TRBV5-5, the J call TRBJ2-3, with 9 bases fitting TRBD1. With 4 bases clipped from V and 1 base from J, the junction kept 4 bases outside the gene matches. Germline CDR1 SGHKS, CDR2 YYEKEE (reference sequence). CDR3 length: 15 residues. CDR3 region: CASSGWTGGTDTQYF. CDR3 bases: TGTGCCAGCAGCGGCTGGACAGGGGGCACAGATACGCAGTATTTT.

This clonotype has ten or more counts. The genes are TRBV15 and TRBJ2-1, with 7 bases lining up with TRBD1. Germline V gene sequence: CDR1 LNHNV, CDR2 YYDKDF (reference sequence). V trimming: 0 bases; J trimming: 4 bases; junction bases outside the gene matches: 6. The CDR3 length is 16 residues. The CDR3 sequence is CATSRDRDRLYNEQFF. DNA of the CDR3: TGTGCCACCAGCAGAGACAGGGACAGACTATACAATGAGCAGTTCTTC.

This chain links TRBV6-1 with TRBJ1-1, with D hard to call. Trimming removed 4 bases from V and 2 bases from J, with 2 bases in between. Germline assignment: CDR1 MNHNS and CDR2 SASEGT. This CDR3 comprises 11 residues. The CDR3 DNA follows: TGTGCCAGCAGTGCTAACACTGAAGCTTTCTTT. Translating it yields CASSANTEAFF.

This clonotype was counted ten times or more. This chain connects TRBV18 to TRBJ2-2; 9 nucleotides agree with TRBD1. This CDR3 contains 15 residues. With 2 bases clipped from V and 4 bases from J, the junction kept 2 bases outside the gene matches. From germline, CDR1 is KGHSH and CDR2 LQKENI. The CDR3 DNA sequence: TGTGCCAGCTCACCAGGGGACAGGGCCACCGGGGAGCTGTTTTTT. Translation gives CASSPGDRATGELFF.